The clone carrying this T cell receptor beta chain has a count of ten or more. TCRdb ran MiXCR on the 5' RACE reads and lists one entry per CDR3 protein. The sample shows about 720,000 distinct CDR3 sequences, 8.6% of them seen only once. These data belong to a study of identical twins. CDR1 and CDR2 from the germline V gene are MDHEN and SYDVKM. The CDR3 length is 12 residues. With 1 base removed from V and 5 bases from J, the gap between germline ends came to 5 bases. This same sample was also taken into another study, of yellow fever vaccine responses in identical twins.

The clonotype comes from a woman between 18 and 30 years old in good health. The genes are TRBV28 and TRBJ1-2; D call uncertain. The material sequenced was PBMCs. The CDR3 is CASSLSGYGYTF. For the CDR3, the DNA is TGTGCCAGCAGTTTATCGGGGTATGGCTACACCTTC.